This T cell receptor (beta chain) was profiled in a study of T cells in Graves' hyperthyroidism and ophthalmopathy. General study findings and limits: In blood, most of the thyroid clonotypes expanded above 0.001 were also present.

The germline gives CDR1 MDHEN, CDR2 SYDVKM. V lost 3 bases, J lost 5 bases, and 8 bases lay in between. The CDR3 is made up of 13 amino acids. RNA transcripts were the template for amplifying TCR beta CDR3 regions. HTBI primers drove first-round RT-PCR of the TCR CDR3. TCRdb re-derived calls from the multiplex PCR reads in MiXCR, one entry per CDR3 protein. The repertoire holds approximately 360,000 distinct CDR3 sequences, with more than 15% as singletons. The hyperthyroidism patients had all been newly diagnosed, and their disease duration was under 2 months. Their ages ranged from 18 to 65 years. This clonotype has a count of ten or more. Its antigen remains unknown.

Sequenced: blood. The TCR was taken from a woman aged 18-30 years with Graves' hyperthyroidism that later progressed to Graves' ophthalmopathy. V usage is TRBV28 and J usage is TRBJ1-5; D unresolved. The CDR3, as DNA: TGTGCCAGCAGTTTGAGAGGGTATCAGCCCCAGCATTTT. Protein: CASSLRGYQPQHF.